This T cell receptor (beta chain) was profiled in a study of siplizumab effects on memory and regulatory T cells. Per-sample assaying covered roughly 100,000 TCR templates. Repertoires were generated with immunoSEQ multiplex PCR, while TCRdb's copy carries only in-frame clones and drops some. The repertoire holds roughly 100,000 clones, with about 92% as singletons. Regarding this clone: The target antigen is unknown.

Findings and limits, study-wide: Suppressive activity of Tregs proliferating in siplizumab cultures remained unconfirmed. It seemed that naive T cells were more diverse than memory cells and were major contributors to the alloresponse.

Sequencing was performed on CD4+ T cells sorted from blood. This clonotype was sampled from a human donor in good health.

For the CDR3, the DNA is TGTGCCAGCAGCCTCATTGGCCAGAAGAGGGGGGACACTGAAGCTTTCTTT. Translation gives CASSLIGQKRGDTEAFF. The chain links TRBV7-9 to TRBJ1-1, with a weak D call TRBD1 (6 bases). Trimming shortened V by 5 bases and J by 3 bases, and 22 bases separated the two germline ends. This CDR3 has 17 residues. Germline V lookup: CDR1 SEHNR, CDR2 FQNEAQ (reference sequence).